This TCR beta chain comes out of a study of beta chain features in type 1 diabetes (dated by TCRdb to the late 2010s). Context from the whole study: No differences in mean age, gender distribution, total cell number or subset yield were found between patients and healthy donors. Across all samples, some 99 million sorted cells were examined, and cell number per subset correlated strongly with RNA yield. Regulatory and stem cell-like memory subsets were isolated from only 8 patients and roughly eight healthy donors, whereas naive and central memory subsets came from all 30 or so donors. In the study, TCRB repertoires of sorted circulating CD4+ T cell subsets from recently diagnosed type 1 diabetes patients were compared with those of matched healthy donors.

As concerns this clone: This clone's antigen is unknown. Per-base qualities were not stored, and no clone one base away is much larger.

The High Capacity cDNA Reverse Transcription Kit was used to reverse transcribe all of the isolated RNA, meaning that expressed TCRB transcripts were what got sequenced. Naive, central memory and regulatory T cell samples underwent deep immunoSEQ sequencing, averaging approximately 3.3 million total reads per sample. Sorted cells were lysed in RLT buffer, and RNA was extracted using DNase-treated RNeasy Micro or Mini kits according to cell number. Each cell subset was processed on its own to prevent cross-contamination, while patient and healthy donor samples were processed together. Using the immunoSEQ multiplex PCR, TCRB sequences were amplified from cDNA into 87-bp fragments spanning the CDR3 region. The amplicons were sequenced using the Illumina HiSeq platform. On the study's bioinformatics: Synthetic template baselines were used to correct PCR bias computationally, reads within Hamming distance 2 were collapsed, and singletons that could not be merged were discarded. By aligning reads against IMGT, V, D and J genes, CDR3 length, and insertions or deletions at six rearrangement sites were assigned. Clonotype counts were normalized to sorted cell number within each subset before computing true diversity and Gini coefficients with the tcR R package. The overlap coefficient, calculated on TCRB nucleotide sequences, was used to quantify repertoire sharing. TCRdb stores this immuneACCESS table with in-frame sequences only. Part of the clones is absent; in the studies checked, under half of the shortfall reflects unresolved V genes, and no reason is known for the rest. The V and J calls and clone size come from that table; D and trimming were worked out from the DNA. A total of approximately 150,000 clones appear in this sample, 10% to 15% of them only once. The ten largest make up 1.3% of the sample.

From each donor, a single peripheral blood sample of approximately 0.11 L on average was drawn into heparinised tubes. A BD FACSAria II and a panel including CD45RO, CCR7, CD25, CD127, CD95 and CD27 were used to sort naive, central memory, regulatory and stem cell-like memory CD4+ T cells. Every sorted population had a purity above 95%. PBMCs were isolated immediately by Lymphoprep density gradient centrifugation and stained directly without culture. So that batch effects would be minimized, each experiment stained and sorted samples in pairs, pairing one healthy donor with one patient. What the authors observed across the whole study: Because the HLA sub-analyses included only small numbers of individuals, any influence of HLA type on TCRB rearrangement was left unresolved. At VDJ recombination sites, type 1 diabetes patients had fewer insertions and more deleted nucleotides, which implies abnormalities in thymic rearrangement. Shorter templates might have been favored by PCR, but patient and control samples were amplified and corrected together, so both groups would have been affected equally by any skew. A moderate but significant shortening of TCRB CDR3 length was observed in type 1 diabetes patients in all four CD4+ subsets. Sequencing cDNA rather than genomic DNA could over-represent highly expressing activated cells, although activation and CD3 levels did not differ between groups. The naive, central memory and regulatory TCRB repertoires appeared to resemble one another more closely among patients than among healthy donors.

Trimming removed 3 bases from V and 5 bases from J, leaving 9 bases between the germline ends. The CDR3, from cysteine to phenylalanine, totals 13 residues. The read is trimmed to its CDR3 DNA, 39 bases read in frame from base 1. CDR1 SEHNR and CDR2 FQNEAQ are derived from the germline V gene (reference sequence). This sequence was found in a man between 18 and 35 years old with type 1 diabetes. The V gene is TRBV7-9 and the J gene is TRBJ2-3, with a tentative D gene TRBD2 over 6 matching bases. The sample consisted of central memory CD4+ T cells from blood. The CDR3 reads CASSFQGGDTQYF. At the DNA level, the sequence is TGTGCCAGCAGCTTTCAGGGAGGAGATACGCAGTATTTT.